The 17 T cell receptor beta chains reported below all come from one sample, sequenced in a study of CD4 T cells in relation to SARS-CoV-2 and coronaviruses. Sequenced by immunoSEQ multiplex PCR; TCRdb stores in-frame clones only, minus some. The repertoire holds about 24,000 clones, with approximately 72% as singletons. The unexposed donors gave CD4+ T cells in about 2010-2019, prior to COVID-19. After 10 to 11 days of culture, CD4+ T cells were isolated. Their cognate antigens are unknown. The sequencing sample was made of CD4+ T cells from PBMCs, cultured in vitro. The source is a human donor in good health.

This chain connects TRBV2 to TRBJ2-7; D tentatively reads TRBD1 or TRBD2 (5 bases each). The CDR3 sequence is 14 residues long. V was clipped by 5 bases and J by 1 base, with 12 bases between them. Germline lookup yields CDR1 SNHLY and CDR2 FYNNEI. CDR3: CASSRDGGSYEQYF. The CDR3, as DNA: TGTGCCAGCAGTAGGGACGGCGGGTCCTACGAGCAGTACTTC.

The chain joins TRBV6-5 to TRBJ1-1; a weak D match, TRBD1 (5 bases). Germline V gives CDR1 MNHEY, CDR2 SVGAGI. The CDR3 is 14 amino acids. Deletions cut 6 bases from V and 2 bases from J, with 13 bases between. The CDR3 loop is CASSYKGANTEAFF. In DNA, the CDR3 is TGTGCCAGCAGCTATAAAGGGGCAAACACTGAAGCTTTCTTT.

The chain couples TRBV10-3 to TRBJ1-3; D not certain. Germline V gene sequence: CDR1 ENHRY, CDR2 SYGVKD. The CDR3 sequence is 14 residues long. Trimming shortened V by 7 bases and J by 3 bases, and 13 bases separated the two germline ends. CDR3 loop: CAITGTEIGNTIYF. For the CDR3, the DNA is TGTGCCATCACGGGCACTGAGATTGGAAACACCATATATTTT.

V and J are TRBV5-4 and TRBJ1-2, with unresolved D. Trimming cost V 0 bases and J 0 bases, with 6 bases left between them. The germline V gene encodes CDR1 SGHNT and CDR2 YYREEE (reference sequence). CDR3 size: 14 residues. CDR3 DNA: TGTGCCAGCAGCTTGGGGGGTTCTAACTATGGCTACACCTTC. This codes for CASSLGGSNYGYTF.

The genes are TRBV5-5 and TRBJ1-5; 9 nucleotides agree with TRBD1. This CDR3 contains 16 residues. Losses at the gene ends were 4 bases for V and 4 bases for J; bases not matched to a gene: 9. Germline loops: CDR1 SGHKS, CDR2 YYEKEE (reference sequence). CDR3 DNA sequence: TGTGCCAGCAGCATAAACCGGGACAGGGTAAATCAGCCCCAGCATTTT. It codes for CASSINRDRVNQPQHF.

This chain joins TRBV5-1 and TRBJ2-7; 11 bases agree with TRBD2. J gave up 0 bases and V 4 bases, and 6 bases lay outside the gene matches. Germline CDR1 is SGHRS and CDR2 is YFSETQ. The CDR3 contains 16 residues. CDR3 loop: CASSTGTSGFSYEQYF. Written as DNA, the CDR3 is TGCGCCAGCAGCACCGGGACTAGCGGCTTCTCCTACGAGCAGTACTTC. Full variable domain (outside the CDR3, taken from reference TRBV5-1 and TRBJ2-7): KAGVTQTPRYLIKTRGQQVTLSCSPISGHRSVSWYQQTPGQGLQFLFEYFSETQRNKGNFPGRFSGRQFSNSRSEMNVSTLELGDSALYLCASSTGTSGFSYEQYFGPGTRLTVT.

This sequence joins TRBV2 and TRBJ1-1; possible D gene TRBD1, 6 bases. CDR1 is SNHLY and CDR2 is FYNNEI in the germline V gene. Between the trimmed V and J ends, which lost 3 bases and 11 bases, there was a span of 19 bases. The CDR3 contains 14 residues. The CDR3 region is CASSDGGWTVGAFF. The CDR3 region has the DNA TGTGCCAGCAGTGACGGGGGGTGGACAGTCGGGGCTTTCTTT.

The chain combines TRBV18 with TRBJ2-3; possible D gene TRBD2, 5 bases. Germline CDR1 and CDR2: KGHSH and LQKENI. V dropped 8 bases and J dropped 0 bases, with 21 bases sitting between them. The length of the CDR3 is 17 residues. CDR3 nucleotides: TGTGCCAGCGGGCGGGCCGATAATCCTACTAGCACAGATACGCAGTATTTT. Its translation: CASGRADNPTSTDTQYF.

The chain combines TRBV20-1 with TRBJ2-5; no reliable D call. The CDR3 consists of 11 residues. V dropped 2 bases and J dropped 5 bases, with 6 bases sitting between them. Germline V gives CDR1 DFQATT, CDR2 SNEGSKA (reference sequence). The CDR3 bases are TGCAGTGCTAGATTGTCGGAGACCCAGTACTTC. As protein: CSARLSETQYF.

The DNA for the CDR3 is TGTGCCAGCAGTCCCTCGACAGGGGAGAGCAATCAGCCCCAGCATTTT. Residues: CASSPSTGESNQPQHF. The rearrangement joins TRBV27 to TRBJ1-5; 8 nucleotides agree with TRBD1. The germline V gene encodes CDR1 MNHEY and CDR2 SMNVEV (reference sequence). Trimming removed 5 bases from V and 1 base from J; junction bases left unmatched: 7. The CDR3 totals 16 residues.

This chain connects TRBV11-3 to TRBJ2-5; D is ambiguous. This CDR3 is built from 13 residues. Germline V gene sequence: CDR1 SGHNT, CDR2 YENEEA. V shed 1 base and J shed 1 base, with 4 bases lying between them. This CDR3 is CASSLASQETQYF. The CDR3 DNA sequence: TGTGCCAGCAGCTTAGCCTCCCAAGAGACCCAGTACTTC.

The rearrangement uses TRBV9 and TRBJ2-1, with 7 bases aligning to TRBD1. V was clipped by 3 bases and J by 3 bases; unmatched bases: 6. This CDR3 is 15 amino acids long. Germline CDR1 reads SGDLS; CDR2 reads YYNGEE. CDR3 protein: CASSGAGTDYNEQFF. CDR3 bases: TGTGCCAGCAGCGGCGCCGGGACAGACTACAATGAGCAGTTCTTC. The full variable domain, completed using reference TRBV9 and TRBJ2-1, is DSGVTQTPKHLITATGQRVTLRCSPRSGDLSVYWYQQSLDQGLQFLIQYYNGEERAKGNILERFSAQQFPDLHSELNLSSLELGDSALYFCASSGAGTDYNEQFFGPGTRLTVL.

The chain uses TRBV19 and TRBJ1-2, with D uncertain. The ends were cut back, 2 bases at V and 2 bases at J, with 9 bases in the middle. The V gene's germline CDR1 is LNHDA and CDR2 SQIVND (reference sequence). The CDR3 loop spans 14 amino acids. The DNA of the CDR3 is TGTGCCAGTAGTATAACGGATCCAAACTATGGCTACACCTTC. Translation gives CASSITDPNYGYTF.

This chain joins TRBV6-5 and TRBJ2-3, with TRBD2 as a possible D gene (6 bases). Germline values: CDR1 MNHEY, CDR2 SVGAGI. V was cut by 2 bases and J by 5 bases, with 14 bases left in between. The CDR3 has 15 amino acids. CDR3 loop: CASSYVASAGDTQYF. The DNA for the CDR3 is TGTGCCAGCAGTTACGTCGCTAGCGCCGGAGATACGCAGTATTTT.

The V call is TRBV28, the J call TRBJ1-1; the D gene is possibly TRBD1 (5 bases). Per germline, CDR1 MDHEN and CDR2 SYDVKM. The V and J ends lost 3 bases and 8 bases respectively, with 13 bases between them. This CDR3 is 13 amino acids long. CDR3 sequence reads: CASSFHGTYEAFF. The CDR3 DNA reads TGTGCCAGCAGTTTCCACGGGACTTACGAAGCTTTCTTT. Filled out from reference TRBV28 and TRBJ1-1, the complete variable domain reads DVKVTQSSRYLVKRTGEKVFLECVQDMDHENMFWYRQDPGLGLRLIYFSYDVKMKEKGDIPEGYSVSREKKERFSLILESASTNQTSMYLCASSFHGTYEAFFGQGTRLTVV.

This clone has a single count. This chain joins TRBV6-5 and TRBJ1-5, with a weak D call TRBD1 (5 bases). Germline lookup yields CDR1 MNHEY and CDR2 SVGAGI. Trimming left V 8 bases short and J 8 bases short, with 19 bases between. CDR3 length: 14 residues. The CDR3 spells CASSTDNYIKPQHF. The CDR3, as DNA: TGTGCCAGCTCGACAGATAATTACATCAAGCCCCAGCATTTT.

The chain combines TRBV5-1 with TRBJ2-5; 7 bases line up with TRBD1. Trimming cost V 0 bases and J 5 bases; bases outside gene matches: 7. CDR3 size: 15 residues. Germline assignment: CDR1 SGHRS and CDR2 YFSETQ. In nucleotides, the CDR3 is TGCGCCAGCAGCTTGGCCCTCGGGACAGCGGAGACCCAGTACTTC. Translating it yields CASSLALGTAETQYF.